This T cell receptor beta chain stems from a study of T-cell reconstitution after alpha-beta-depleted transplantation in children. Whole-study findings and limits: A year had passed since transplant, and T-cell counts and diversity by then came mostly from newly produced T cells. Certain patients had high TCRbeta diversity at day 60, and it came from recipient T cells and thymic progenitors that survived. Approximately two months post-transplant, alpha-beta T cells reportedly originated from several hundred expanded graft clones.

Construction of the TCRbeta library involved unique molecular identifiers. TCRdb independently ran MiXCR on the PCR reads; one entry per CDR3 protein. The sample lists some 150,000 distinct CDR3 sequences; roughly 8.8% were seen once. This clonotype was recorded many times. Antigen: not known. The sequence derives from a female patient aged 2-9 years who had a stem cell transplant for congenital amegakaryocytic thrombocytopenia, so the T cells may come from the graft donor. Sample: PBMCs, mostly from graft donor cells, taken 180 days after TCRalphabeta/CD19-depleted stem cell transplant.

In DNA, the CDR3 is TGCGCCAGCAGCCCCCAAGGAACTGAAGCTTTCTTT. Protein product: CASSPQGTEAFF. The chain has TRBV5-1 and TRBJ1-1, with no clear D. This CDR3 is built from 12 residues. V lost 4 bases and J lost 5, with 9 bases in between. Germline V gives CDR1 SGHRS, CDR2 YFSETQ.